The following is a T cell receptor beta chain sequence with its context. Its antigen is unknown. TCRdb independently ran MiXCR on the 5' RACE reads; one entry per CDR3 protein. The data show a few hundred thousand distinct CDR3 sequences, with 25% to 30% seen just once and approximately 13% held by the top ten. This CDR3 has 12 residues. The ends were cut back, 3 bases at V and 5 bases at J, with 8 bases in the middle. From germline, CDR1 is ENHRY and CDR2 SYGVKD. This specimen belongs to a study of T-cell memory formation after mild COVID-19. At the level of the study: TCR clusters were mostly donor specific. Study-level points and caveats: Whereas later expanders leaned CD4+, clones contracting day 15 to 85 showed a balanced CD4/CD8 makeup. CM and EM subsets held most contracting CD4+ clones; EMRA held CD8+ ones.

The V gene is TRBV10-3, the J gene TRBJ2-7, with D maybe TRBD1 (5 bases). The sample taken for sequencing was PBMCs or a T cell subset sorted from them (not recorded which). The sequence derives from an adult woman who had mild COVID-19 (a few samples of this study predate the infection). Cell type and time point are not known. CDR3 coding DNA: TGTGCCATCAGTGAATCAGGGAACGAGCAGTACTTC. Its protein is CAISESGNEQYF.